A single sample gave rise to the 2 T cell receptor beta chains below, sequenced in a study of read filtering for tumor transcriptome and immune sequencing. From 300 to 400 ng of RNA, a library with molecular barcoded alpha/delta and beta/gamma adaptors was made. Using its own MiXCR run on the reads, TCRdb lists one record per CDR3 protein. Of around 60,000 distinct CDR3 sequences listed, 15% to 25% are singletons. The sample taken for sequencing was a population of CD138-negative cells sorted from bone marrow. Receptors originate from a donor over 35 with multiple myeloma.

DNA for the CDR3: TGTGCCAGAAGCTCACCAGGCGGGTTAGCGTTGGATGAGCAGTTCTTC. Translation: CARSSPGGLALDEQFF. The chain uses TRBV14 and TRBJ2-1; perhaps TRBD2 as D (5 bases). The CDR3 runs 16 residues. The V end lost 9 bases, the J end lost 8 bases, and 26 bases lay between the germline ends. CDR1 is SGHDN and CDR2 is FVKESK in the germline V gene.

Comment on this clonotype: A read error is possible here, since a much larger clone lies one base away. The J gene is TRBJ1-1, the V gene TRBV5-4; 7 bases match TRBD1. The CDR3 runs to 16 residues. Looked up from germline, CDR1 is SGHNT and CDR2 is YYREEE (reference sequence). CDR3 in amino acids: CASRIQGIRMNTEALF. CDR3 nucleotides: TGTGCCAGCAGGATACAGGGGATTAGAATGAACACTGAAGCTCTCTTT. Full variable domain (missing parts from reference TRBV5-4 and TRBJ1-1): ETGVTQSPTHLIKTRGQQVTLRCSSQSGHNTVSWYQQALGQGPQFIFQYYREEENGRGNFPPRFSGLQFPNYSSELNVNALELDDSALYLCASRIQGIRMNTEALFGQGTRLTVV.